These T cell receptor beta chains were read from a single sample in a study of response to subunit inactivated influenza vaccine. One entry per CDR3 protein results from TCRdb running MiXCR on the RT-PCR reads. The sample lists more than 200,000 distinct CDR3 sequences, more than 10% seen once, with approximately 8.3% in the top ten. The source material was non-naive T cells sorted from PBMCs, sampled around two weeks before vaccination. These receptors came from a man aged 50 to 59 who received an inactivated influenza vaccine. The CDR3 runs from the conserved cysteine through the conserved F or W. D genes are given only for firm matches. Where a row states a size, it is once, few, many or the class of an expanded clone; other rows omit it.

J gene	V gene	CDR3 length	D gene	clone size	CDR3 protein	CDR3 DNA
TRBJ2-3	TRBV20-1	14	TRBD2	many	CSATSGRATDTQYF	TGCAGTGCTACGAGCGGGAGAGCTACAGATACGCAGTATTTT
TRBJ2-3	TRBV12-5	14	-	-	CASGLNSASDTQYF	TGTGCTAGTGGTTTGAACTCTGCTTCGGATACGCAGTATTTT
TRBJ1-3	TRBV6-4	15	-	many	CASSSTGGAGNTIYF	TGTGCCAGCAGTTCTACAGGAGGGGCTGGAAACACCATATATTTT
TRBJ2-7	TRBV30	14	-	few	CAWRGRLGPYEQYF	TGTGCCTGGAGGGGACGACTGGGGCCCTACGAGCAGTACTTC
TRBJ2-1	TRBV24-1	14	TRBD1	few	CATSEDRVGNEQFF	TGTGCCACCAGTGAAGACAGGGTCGGAAATGAGCAGTTCTTC
TRBJ2-7	TRBV5-1	14	-	many	CASTPTEVSYEQYF	TGCGCCAGCACCCCGACAGAAGTCTCCTACGAGCAGTACTTC
TRBJ2-7	TRBV9	13	-	few	CASSAHTGTEQYF	TGTGCCAGCAGCGCCCACACAGGGACCGAGCAGTACTTC
TRBJ2-3	TRBV7-2	14	-	-	CASSAQGRGDTQYF	TGTGCCAGCAGCGCCCAGGGGAGGGGAGATACGCAGTATTTT
TRBJ2-1	TRBV7-8	19	TRBD2	many	CASSLVGGPGLALFNEQFF	TGTGCCAGCAGCTTAGTAGGGGGCCCGGGACTAGCCCTCTTCAATGAGCAGTTCTTC
TRBJ1-5	TRBV5-6	14	-	-	CASSRRSGDQPQHF	TGTGCCAGCAGTCGACGTAGTGGGGATCAGCCCCAGCATTTT
TRBJ2-1	TRBV12-3/TRBV12-4	14	-	-	CASSQGFGYNEQFF	TGTGCCAGCAGTCAGGGGTTCGGCTACAATGAGCAGTTCTTC
TRBJ2-1	TRBV2	14	TRBD1	many	CASSEQGALNEQFF	TGTGCCAGCAGTGAACAGGGGGCGTTGAATGAGCAGTTCTTC